One sample yielded the 24 T cell receptor beta chains listed below, sequenced in a study of CD8+ T cells in alopecia areata. RNA was extracted and reverse transcribed into cDNA as the sequencing template. Data came from immunoSEQ multiplex PCR; TCRdb stores just in-frame clones and leaves some out. The sample holds more than 90,000 clones, 35% to 45% seen once. The specimen was CD4+ T cells sorted from blood. All receptors come from a human donor with alopecia areata.

This clone came up a few times. V usage is TRBV5-1 and J usage is TRBJ2-3, with 7 bases fitting TRBD1. This CDR3 spans 16 amino acids. The V and J ends lost 3 bases and 3 bases, in that order; junction bases with no gene match: 10. Germline CDR1 and CDR2: SGHRS and YFSETQ. CDR3 sequence reads: CASSYQGVRFTDTQYF. For the CDR3, the DNA is TGCGCCAGCAGCTACCAGGGGGTCCGATTTACAGATACGCAGTATTTT. Looking up the rest from reference TRBV5-1 and TRBJ2-3 gives the full variable domain: KAGVTQTPRYLIKTRGQQVTLSCSPISGHRSVSWYQQTPGQGLQFLFEYFSETQRNKGNFPGRFSGRQFSNSRSEMNVSTLELGDSALYLCASSYQGVRFTDTQYFGPGTRLTVL.

The chain carries TRBV5-1 and TRBJ1-1; D is perhaps TRBD1 (5 bases). V shed 0 bases and J shed 1 base, with 13 bases lying between them. The CDR3 runs 16 residues. The V gene's germline CDR1 is SGHRS and CDR2 YFSETQ. The CDR3 sequence: CASSLVSGRANTEAFF. The CDR3 coding sequence is TGCGCCAGCAGCTTGGTATCGGGCAGGGCGAACACTGAAGCTTTCTTT.

The V call is TRBV15, the J call TRBJ2-3; D unresolved. V shed 0 bases and J shed 4 bases, with 8 bases lying between them. Germline V gene sequence: CDR1 LNHNV, CDR2 YYDKDF (reference sequence). The CDR3 runs to 14 residues. This CDR3 reads CATSRDVSADTQYF. CDR3 sequence (DNA): TGTGCCACCAGCAGAGATGTGAGCGCAGATACGCAGTATTTT.

The V call is TRBV27, the J call TRBJ2-7; TRBD2 might be the D (6 bases). Germline CDR1 and CDR2: MNHEY and SMNVEV (reference sequence). Trimming stripped 4 bases from V and 6 bases from J, with 16 bases between. This CDR3 has 14 amino acids. The CDR3 loop is CASSWGGAAGEQYF. In DNA form, the CDR3 reads TGTGCCAGCAGTTGGGGCGGGGCTGCGGGCGAGCAGTACTTC.

The chain uses TRBV4-2 and TRBJ2-3; 10 bases match TRBD2. From germline, CDR1 is LGHNA and CDR2 YNFKEQ. Trimming removed 1 base from V and 6 bases from J; junction bases left unmatched: 7. The CDR3 loop spans 16 amino acids. The CDR3 reads CASSQVSLAGVDTQYF. The DNA for the CDR3 is TGTGCCAGCAGCCAAGTGTCTCTAGCGGGAGTTGATACGCAGTATTTT.

This clone was detected only a few times. The chain joins TRBV29-1 to TRBJ1-3; 8 bases fit TRBD1. From germline, CDR1 is SQVTM and CDR2 ANQGSEA. This CDR3 has 15 amino acids. V shed 6 bases and J 2 bases; nucleotides not matched to a gene: 9. CDR3: CSVKSGRGPGNTIYF. CDR3 DNA: TGCAGCGTCAAAAGCGGCAGGGGGCCTGGAAACACCATATATTTT.

This clone was seen a few times. The chain employs TRBV7-2 and TRBJ1-2, with D unclear. This CDR3 has 15 residues. Germline loops: CDR1 SGHTA, CDR2 FQGNSA. V lost 1 base and J 6 bases, leaving 15 bases between the germline ends. CDR3 region: CASSLVAALGDGYTF. The CDR3 DNA sequence: TGTGCCAGCAGCTTAGTAGCAGCTTTGGGAGATGGCTACACCTTC. Full variable domain (outside the CDR3, taken from reference TRBV7-2 and TRBJ1-2): GAGVSQSPSNKVTEKGKDVELRCDPISGHTALYWYRQSLGQGLEFLIYFQGNSAPDKSGLPSDRFSAERTGGSVSTLTIQRTQQEDSAVYLCASSLVAALGDGYTFGSGTRLTVV.

This clone was picked up one time. This rearrangement joins TRBV28 to TRBJ2-7; D may correspond to TRBD1 or TRBD2 (5 bases each). V was pared by 5 bases and J by 2 bases, with 16 bases between. Germline assignment: CDR1 MDHEN and CDR2 SYDVKM. The CDR3 runs 15 residues. The CDR3 DNA reads as TGTGCCAGCAGTCTCGCCGGGGCCCCCGCCTACGAGCAGTACTTC. This codes for CASSLAGAPAYEQYF.

This clone has just a few counts. V and J are TRBV7-2 and TRBJ2-2; D perhaps matches TRBD2 (7 bases). The CDR3 totals 17 residues. Germline assignment: CDR1 SGHTA and CDR2 FQGNSA. V was cut by 4 bases and J by 2 bases, with 17 bases left in between. CDR3 nucleotides: TGTGCCAGCAGCTCCTACGTCGGGGGGCGAAACACCGGGGAGCTGTTTTTT. It encodes CASSSYVGGRNTGELFF. The full variable domain, completed using reference TRBV7-2 and TRBJ2-2, is GAGVSQSPSNKVTEKGKDVELRCDPISGHTALYWYRQSLGQGLEFLIYFQGNSAPDKSGLPSDRFSAERTGGSVSTLTIQRTQQEDSAVYLCASSSYVGGRNTGELFFGEGSRLTVL.

This clone has a handful of counts. The CDR3 DNA reads TGCGCCAGCAGCCACCAACTCGGGACTAGCGGGGGTTTCTACGAGCAGTACTTC. Its translation is CASSHQLGTSGGFYEQYF. J is TRBJ2-7 and V is TRBV4-3; TRBD2 matches at 14 bases. The V segment lost 3 bases and the J segment 3 bases; nucleotides outside the gene matches: 10. Germline CDR1 reads LGHNA; CDR2 reads YSLEER. This CDR3 contains 18 residues.

The V and J genes are TRBV20-1 and TRBJ1-4; D is ambiguous. This CDR3 has 11 residues. The V gene lost 3 bases and the J gene lost 7 bases, with 6 bases spanning the gap. CDR1 DFQATT and CDR2 SNEGSKA come from the germline V gene (reference sequence). The CDR3 reads CSARDREKLFF. For the CDR3, the DNA is TGCAGTGCTAGGGACCGTGAAAAACTGTTTTTT.

In its sample, this clone was seen a few times. The V call is TRBV29-1, the J call TRBJ1-5; tentative D call: TRBD1 (6 bases). CDR3 length equals 12 residues. Trimming removed 8 bases at V and 0 bases at J, with 8 bases between. From germline, CDR1 is SQVTM and CDR2 ANQGSEA. CDR3: CSYRDSNQPQHF. DNA of the CDR3: TGCAGCTACAGGGATAGCAATCAGCCCCAGCATTTT.

This chain connects TRBV9 to TRBJ2-1; 9 bases align to TRBD1. The CDR3 runs to 17 residues. V dropped 4 bases and J dropped 7; count of bases not matched to a gene: 15. Germline CDR1 SGDLS, CDR2 YYNGEE. DNA for the CDR3: TGTGCCAGCAGCTCCCCCTCTCGGGACAGGGTTCAAAATGAGCAGTTCTTC. It yields the protein CASSSPSRDRVQNEQFF.

The gene calls are TRBV7-2 and TRBJ1-5; TRBD1 agrees at 7 bases. Germline loops: CDR1 SGHTA, CDR2 FQGNSA. Trimming took 1 base from V and 6 from J; bases not matched to a gene: 6. CDR3 length: 15 amino acids. Written as DNA, the CDR3 is TGTGCCAGCAGCTTAGACAGACAGGGTCGTCAGCCCCAGCATTTT. Amino acid sequence: CASSLDRQGRQPQHF.

This clone was recorded a few times. V gene TRBV14 combines with J gene TRBJ2-3; D is ambiguous. The CDR3 length is 13 residues. CDR1 and CDR2 from the germline V gene are SGHDN and FVKESK. Trimming cost V 3 bases and J 2 bases, with 6 bases left between them. Written as DNA, the CDR3 is TGTGCCAGCAGCCAGCTCTTCACAGATACGCAGTATTTT. Translation: CASSQLFTDTQYF.

The rearrangement uses TRBV29-1 and TRBJ2-1; D call uncertain. V lost 7 bases and J 8 bases, leaving 12 bases between the germline ends. CDR3 length equals 11 residues. Germline V gives CDR1 SQVTM, CDR2 ANQGSEA. The CDR3 nucleotides read TGCAGCGCTGGGCTTACCGATGAGCAGTTCTTC. Amino acids: CSAGLTDEQFF.

The rearrangement joins TRBV5-1 to TRBJ2-5, with D unresolved. Germline CDR1 SGHRS, CDR2 YFSETQ. This CDR3 contains 11 residues. The V end lost 3 bases, the J end lost 0 bases, and 0 bases lay between the germline ends. The DNA of the CDR3 is TGCGCCAGCAGCTACCAAGAGACCCAGTACTTC. Translation gives CASSYQETQYF.

In this sample, this clone turned up a few times. The rearrangement links TRBV29-1 to TRBJ2-1; the match to TRBD2 covers 15 bases. Germline V CDR1 and CDR2: SQVTM, ANQGSEA. V lost 1 base, J lost 9 bases, and 10 bases stayed unmatched. The CDR3 spans 17 residues. CDR3 DNA: TGCAGCGTTGAAGTTCGGAGGACTAGCGGGAGGGTTAGTGAGCAGTTCTTC. Protein: CSVEVRRTSGRVSEQFF.

This chain links TRBV5-4 with TRBJ2-5, with TRBD2 as a possible D gene (5 bases). CDR1 is SGHNT, CDR2 YYREEE, per germline (reference sequence). Trimming stripped 4 bases from V and 5 bases from J, with 12 bases between. CDR3 length: 13 residues. The CDR3 is CASSRATGETQYF. In DNA, the CDR3 is TGTGCCAGCAGCCGGGCTACGGGGGAGACCCAGTACTTC.

The chain recombines TRBV7-2 with TRBJ2-7; perhaps D is TRBD1 or TRBD2 (6 bases each). The CDR3 consists of 15 residues. The germline V and J ends were trimmed by 7 bases and 5 bases, with 21 bases remaining between them. Germline assignment: CDR1 SGHTA and CDR2 FQGNSA. CDR3 region: CASTPWGAGYDEQYF. CDR3 in DNA: TGTGCCAGCACCCCCTGGGGGGCAGGGTACGACGAGCAGTACTTC.

The gene calls are TRBV29-1 and TRBJ2-7; D assignment may be TRBD1 or TRBD2 (6 bases each). CDR1 and CDR2 from the germline V gene are SQVTM and ANQGSEA. V was clipped by 4 bases and J by 9 bases, with 16 bases between them. The CDR3 sequence is 12 residues long. The CDR3 sequence: CSVAVGGFGQYF. The DNA of the CDR3 is TGCAGCGTTGCCGTGGGGGGCTTTGGGCAGTACTTC.

The J gene is TRBJ2-1, the V gene TRBV30; 9 nucleotides align to TRBD2. Trimming removed 1 base from V and 1 base from J; junction bases left unmatched: 2. The germline gives CDR1 GTSNPN, CDR2 SVGIG (reference sequence). The CDR3 contains 15 residues. CDR3: CAWSALAGSYNEQFF. For the CDR3, the DNA is TGTGCCTGGAGTGCACTAGCGGGTTCCTACAATGAGCAGTTCTTC.

The chain joins TRBV7-2 to TRBJ1-1; D is unresolved. The CDR3 loop spans 12 amino acids. Trimming stripped 3 bases from V and 3 bases from J, with 5 bases between. CDR1 is SGHTA, CDR2 FQGNSA, per germline. The CDR3 is CASSFQDTEAFF. The CDR3 DNA reads as TGTGCCAGCAGCTTCCAGGACACTGAAGCTTTCTTT.

The V gene is TRBV2, the J gene TRBJ2-7; no firm D call. Germline CDR1 SNHLY, CDR2 FYNNEI. CDR3 length: 12 amino acids. The V end lost 2 bases, the J end lost 1 base, and 3 bases lay between the germline ends. CDR3 nucleotides: TGTGCCAGCAGTGAACAGTCCTACGAGCAGTACTTC. Its protein is CASSEQSYEQYF.